These 2 T cell receptor beta chains came from one sample sequenced in a study of cytotoxic CD8 clonotypes in ibrutinib-treated CLL. TCRdb's table, derived via immunoSEQ multiplex PCR, lists solely in-frame clones and lacks some. Seen here are about 21,000 clones, less than 80% observed once, and the top ten hold under 30%. This specimen consisted of PBMCs, obtained before ibrutinib treatment. These receptors were obtained from a human donor with chronic lymphocytic leukemia.

This clone was counted between two and nine times. The chain uses TRBV6-5 and TRBJ2-7; weak D call: TRBD1 (6 bases). The ends were cut back, 5 bases at V and 3 bases at J, with 14 bases in the middle. There are 14 residues in the CDR3. CDR1 is MNHEY, CDR2 SVGAGI, per germline. CDR3 loop: CASSKQGGGYEQYF. The CDR3 region has the DNA TGTGCCAGCAGTAAACAGGGTGGGGGCTACGAGCAGTACTTC.

The V gene is TRBV27, the J gene TRBJ1-1; the match to TRBD1 covers 8 bases. The trim removed 1 base at V and 8 bases at J, leaving 6 bases unmatched. Germline assignment: CDR1 MNHEY and CDR2 SMNVEV (reference sequence). This CDR3 has 14 amino acids. Here the CDR3 reads CASSLLVSGGEAFF. In DNA form, the CDR3 reads TGTGCCAGCAGTTTATTAGTGTCAGGGGGCGAAGCTTTCTTT.